This TCR beta chain was recovered during a study of shared clonotypes between healthy human individuals. The wider study: Researchers drew samples from a couple of women and a few men aged 18 to 49. Study-level findings and limits: Non-shared clonotypes displayed generation probabilities falling below those of clonotypes present in all four donors. Naive subsets tended to show greater estimated richness than memory subsets.

TCRdb keeps only in-frame clones here, not all; method: immunoSEQ multiplex PCR. This sample has roughly 2.1 million clones; 85% to 95% occur once, and the top ten carry 1.7%. Turning to this clone: The antigen remains undetermined.

Terminally differentiated effector memory CD45RA+ cells were excluded by CCR7 positive selection of CD45RO-negative cells. V shed 8 bases and J shed 6 bases, with 20 bases lying between them. Germline-derived CDR1 and CDR2 are SGHVS and FQNEAQ. The CDR3 totals 14 residues. The V call is TRBV7-8, the J call TRBJ2-7; D remains unclear. The source is a man in his late teens or twenties in good health. Some clones in this sample may be carry-over from other donors' samples. Sequences were obtained from naive CD8+ T cells from PBMCs. The CDR3 nucleotides read TGTGCCAGCCTGCAGAGCTCCGGCCCCCTCGAGCAGTACTTC. It yields the protein CASLQSSGPLEQYF.